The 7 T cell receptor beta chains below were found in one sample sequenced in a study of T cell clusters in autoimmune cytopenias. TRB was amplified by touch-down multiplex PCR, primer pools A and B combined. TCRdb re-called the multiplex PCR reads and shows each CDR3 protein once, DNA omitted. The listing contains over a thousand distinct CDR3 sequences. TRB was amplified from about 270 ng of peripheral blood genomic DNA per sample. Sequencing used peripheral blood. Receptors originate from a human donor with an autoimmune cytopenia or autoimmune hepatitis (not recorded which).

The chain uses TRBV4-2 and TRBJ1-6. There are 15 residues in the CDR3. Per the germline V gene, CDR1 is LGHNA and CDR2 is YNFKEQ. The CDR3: CASSQGGQFNSPLHF.

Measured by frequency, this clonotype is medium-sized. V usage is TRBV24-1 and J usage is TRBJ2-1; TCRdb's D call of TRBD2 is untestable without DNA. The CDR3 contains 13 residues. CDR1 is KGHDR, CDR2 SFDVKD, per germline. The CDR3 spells CATSPADHNEQFF.

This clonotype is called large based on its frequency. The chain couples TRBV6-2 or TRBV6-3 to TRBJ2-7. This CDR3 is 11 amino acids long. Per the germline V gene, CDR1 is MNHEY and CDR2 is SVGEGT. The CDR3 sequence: CASRISYEQYF.

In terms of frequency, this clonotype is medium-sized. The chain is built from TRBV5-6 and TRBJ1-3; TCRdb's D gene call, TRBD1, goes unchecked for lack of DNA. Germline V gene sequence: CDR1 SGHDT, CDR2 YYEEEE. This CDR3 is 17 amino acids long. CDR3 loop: CASSWGLQGFSGNTIYF.

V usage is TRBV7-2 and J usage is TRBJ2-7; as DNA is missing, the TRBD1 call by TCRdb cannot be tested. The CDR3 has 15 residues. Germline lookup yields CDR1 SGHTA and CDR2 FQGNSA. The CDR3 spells CASSTQGGGTYEQYF.

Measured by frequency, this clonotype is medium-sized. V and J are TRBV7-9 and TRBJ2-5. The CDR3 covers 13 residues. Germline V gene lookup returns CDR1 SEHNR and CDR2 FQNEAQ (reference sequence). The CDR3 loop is CASSFVERTTQYF.

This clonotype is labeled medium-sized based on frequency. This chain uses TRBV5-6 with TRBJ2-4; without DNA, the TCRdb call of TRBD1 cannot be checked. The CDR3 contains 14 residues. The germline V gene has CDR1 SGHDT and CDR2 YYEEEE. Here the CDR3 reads CASSLGTVKNIQYF.